A single sample gave rise to the 17 T cell receptor beta chains below, sequenced in a study of cytomegalovirus exposure and HLA in healthy donors. PCR employed 60 Vbeta and 13 Jbeta primers. The assay was immunoSEQ multiplex PCR, and TCRdb's table has in-frame clones only and misses some. Its listing shows more than 100,000 clones. The sequenced sample was PBMCs. The origin of the receptors is a man aged 40-49 years in good health and CMV-seronegative.

V is TRBV30 and J is TRBJ2-7; D may be TRBD2 (5 bases). With 0 bases removed from V and 2 bases from J, the gap between germline ends came to 14 bases. Germline V gene data show CDR1 as GTSNPN and CDR2 as SVGIG (reference sequence). The CDR3 has 15 amino acids. The CDR3 is CAWSVRTRIPYEQYF. CDR3 coding DNA: TGTGCCTGGAGTGTACGAACTAGGATCCCCTACGAGCAGTACTTC.

The CDR3 DNA reads as TGTGCCAGCAGCCCCGGTCTAGCGGGAGTAAACGAAGAGACCCAGTACTTC. It translates to CASSPGLAGVNEETQYF. The rearrangement joins TRBV13 to TRBJ2-5; 10 positions agree with TRBD2. CDR1 is PRHDT and CDR2 is FYEKMQ in the germline V gene (reference sequence). J gave up 3 bases and V 5 bases, and 12 bases lay outside the gene matches. CDR3 size: 17 residues.

The chain joins TRBV30 to TRBJ2-5; TRBD1 is a possible D gene (6 bases). Per the germline V gene, CDR1 is GTSNPN and CDR2 is SVGIG (reference sequence). The CDR3 has 15 residues. Between the trimmed V and J ends, which lost 5 bases and 2 bases, there was a span of 18 bases. The CDR3 reads CAWSPGLTGQETQYF. CDR3 sequence (DNA): TGTGCCTGGTCCCCGGGCCTGACAGGTCAAGAGACCCAGTACTTC.

The chain links TRBV4-2 to TRBJ2-5; possibly TRBD2 for D (7 bases). Trimming shortened V by 0 bases and J by 1 base, and 15 bases separated the two germline ends. The V gene's germline CDR1 is LGHNA and CDR2 YNFKEQ. The length of the CDR3 is 17 residues. DNA of the CDR3: TGTGCCAGCAGCCAAGACGAAGGCGGGGGCTTCCAAGAGACCCAGTACTTC. Its translation: CASSQDEGGGFQETQYF.

The CDR3 DNA follows: TGTGCCAGCAGCCCTACGGGACAGTTTCACACTGAAGCTTTCTTT. This gives the protein CASSPTGQFHTEAFF. V usage is TRBV9 and J usage is TRBJ1-1, with 7 bases that match TRBD1. CDR3 length: 15 residues. Germline loops: CDR1 SGDLS, CDR2 YYNGEE. V lost 4 bases, J lost 3 bases, and 9 bases stayed unmatched.

About this clone: An end of the junction does not agree with germline; a read error may underlie this. The chain uses TRBV2 and TRBJ2-7; 7 bases match TRBD1. Per germline, CDR1 SNHLY and CDR2 FYNNEI. The CDR3 is 13 residues long. CDR3 nucleotide sequence: TGTGCCAGCGAGGGACAGTTCTCCTACGGGCAGTACTTC. It specifies CASEGQFSYGQYF. Complete variable domain (other parts from reference TRBV2 and TRBJ2-7): EPEVTQTPSHQVTQMGQEVILRCVPISNHLYFYWYRQILGQKVEFLVSFYNNEISEKSEIFDDQFSVERPDGSNFTLKIRSTKLEDSAMYFCASEGQFSYGQYFGPGTRLTVT.

The chain joins TRBV2 to TRBJ1-5, with 9 bases aligning to TRBD1. The junction had 9 bases not matched to a gene; V was cut back by 6 bases and J by 6 bases. CDR1 is SNHLY and CDR2 is FYNNEI in the germline V gene. The CDR3 is 15 amino acids. As DNA, the CDR3 is TGTGCCAGCAGGTACAGGGGGCAGTTCGGTCAGCCCCAGCATTTT. Translation gives CASRYRGQFGQPQHF. Looking up the rest from reference TRBV2 and TRBJ1-5 gives the full variable domain: EPEVTQTPSHQVTQMGQEVILRCVPISNHLYFYWYRQILGQKVEFLVSFYNNEISEKSEIFDDQFSVERPDGSNFTLKIRSTKLEDSAMYFCASRYRGQFGQPQHFGDGTRLSIL.

The chain recombines TRBV5-4 with TRBJ2-5; TRBD2 matches at 15 bases. Near its end, the DNA agrees better with TRBJ2-7, so the J call may be wrong. The CDR3 is 18 residues long. Per the germline V gene, CDR1 is SGHNT and CDR2 is YYREEE (reference sequence). Here the CDR3 DNA reads TGTGCCAGCAGCTCCGGGACTAGCGGGAGGATAAGCTCCTACGAGCAGTACTTC. Translation: CASSSGTSGRISSYEQYF.

The V gene is TRBV30, the J gene TRBJ2-1; 7 bases map to TRBD2. Germline CDR1 is GTSNPN and CDR2 is SVGIG (reference sequence). V was pared by 0 bases and J by 3 bases, with 5 bases of the junction left unmatched. The CDR3 totals 15 residues. Here the CDR3 DNA reads TGTGCCTGGAGTGTGGGGGACTATAGCTACAATGAGCAGTTCTTC. This gives the protein CAWSVGDYSYNEQFF.

The gene calls are TRBV7-2 and TRBJ1-2, with D maybe TRBD1 (5 bases). Germline CDR1 and CDR2: SGHTA and FQGNSA. The CDR3 has 15 residues. V gave up 6 bases and J gave up 0 bases, with 14 bases separating them. The CDR3, as DNA: TGTGCCAGCAGATTTGACAGAAATACTAACTATGGCTACACCTTC. It encodes CASRFDRNTNYGYTF.

This chain uses TRBV7-9 with TRBJ2-5; 13 bases line up with TRBD2. Per the germline V gene, CDR1 is SEHNR and CDR2 is FQNEAQ (reference sequence). With 5 bases clipped from V and 2 bases from J, the junction kept 2 bases outside the gene matches. CDR3 length: 15 amino acids. The CDR3 DNA reads as TGTGCCAGCAGCCGGACTAGCGGGAGTCAAGAGACCCAGTACTTC. Its protein is CASSRTSGSQETQYF. Filled out from reference TRBV7-9 and TRBJ2-5, the complete variable domain reads DTGVSQNPRHKITKRGQNVTFRCDPISEHNRLYWYRQTLGQGPEFLTYFQNEAQLEKSRLLSDRFSAERPKGSFSTLEIQRTEQGDSAMYLCASSRTSGSQETQYFGPGTRLLVL.

This chain uses TRBV27 with TRBJ1-3; 7 nucleotides match TRBD1. Germline CDR1 and CDR2: MNHEY and SMNVEV (reference sequence). The junction had 8 bases not matched to a gene; V was cut back by 5 bases and J by 1 base. This CDR3 spans 16 amino acids. CDR3 protein: CASSPRQGWSGNTIYF. The CDR3 bases are TGTGCCAGCAGTCCCCGACAGGGATGGTCTGGAAACACCATATATTTT.

The chain combines TRBV28 with TRBJ1-2, with D perhaps TRBD1 (6 bases). In germline, CDR1 is MDHEN, CDR2 SYDVKM. Trimming took off 1 base at V and 8 bases at J, with 14 bases between the two ends. This CDR3 is 14 amino acids long. CDR3 region: CASSLYGGAQGYTF. The CDR3 DNA is TGTGCCAGCAGTTTATATGGGGGCGCACAGGGCTACACCTTC.

The chain has TRBV28 and TRBJ2-5; TRBD2 is a possible D gene (5 bases). This CDR3 contains 12 residues. Germline CDR1 is MDHEN and CDR2 is SYDVKM. V was pared by 5 bases and J by 5 bases, with 9 bases between. In DNA, the CDR3 is TGTGCCAGCAGTGCGGGTGGGGAGACCCAGTACTTC. Translated, it gives CASSAGGETQYF.

The CDR3 DNA reads TGTGCCAGCAGTGGGGGTAAAGCGGGCGGACACGAGCAGTACTTC. Amino acid sequence: CASSGGKAGGHEQYF. The V gene is TRBV6-1, the J gene TRBJ2-7; possible D gene TRBD2, 6 bases. The CDR3 totals 15 residues. Per germline, CDR1 MNHNS and CDR2 SASEGT. Trimming removed 4 bases from V and 5 bases from J, with 18 bases in between.

The chain combines TRBV27 with TRBJ1-6; no clear D. Germline-derived CDR1 and CDR2 are MNHEY and SMNVEV (reference sequence). The CDR3 contains 13 residues. Trimming pared 8 bases from V and 10 bases from J, leaving 15 bases between. CDR3 in amino acids: CASANREYSPLHF. CDR3 DNA: TGTGCCAGCGCGAATAGGGAGTACTCACCCCTCCACTTT.

This rearrangement joins TRBV14 to TRBJ2-1, with D perhaps matching TRBD2 (5 bases). This CDR3 has 13 amino acids. Trimming pared 5 bases from V and 6 bases from J, leaving 11 bases between. Germline CDR1 is SGHDN and CDR2 is FVKESK. CDR3: CASSTGLINEQFF. In DNA form, the CDR3 reads TGTGCCAGCAGCACCGGACTTATCAATGAGCAGTTCTTC. Full variable domain (outside the CDR3, taken from reference TRBV14 and TRBJ2-1): EAGVTQFPSHSVIEKGQTVTLRCDPISGHDNLYWYRRVMGKEIKFLLHFVKESKQDESGMPNNRFLAERTGGTYSTLKVQPAELEDSGVYFCASSTGLINEQFFGPGTRLTVL.